One T cell receptor (beta chain) is described in this entry. There is no known antigen for this receptor. The record has no base qualities; no much larger clone is one base away. The immunoSEQ Assay, a bias-controlled multiplex PCR, was used to amplify TCRbeta CDR3 regions from genomic DNA. In the source study's methods: Within the assay, amplification of reference gene primers was used to estimate how many nucleated cells each sample contained. Sequence reads were collapsed and filtered to measure the absolute abundance of every unique TCRbeta CDR3 rearrangement. For each sample, productive Simpson clonality was calculated by taking the square root of Simpson's diversity index across productive rearrangements. TCRdb re-hosts the immuneACCESS table, in-frame sequences only. Its copies lack some clones; in the studies checked, an unresolved V gene accounts for under half of them, and the cause for the rest is not known. That table gives V, J and clone size, and the DNA gave D and trimming. Counted in this sample were approximately 270,000 clones; approximately 85% of them appeared once. The ten largest clones represent 3.5% to 5.5% of the sample.

This record belongs to a study of blood T cell repertoires in COVID-19 (dated by TCRdb to between 2020 and 2021). Background for the entire study: Samples from collaborators originated in the United States, Italy and Spain and spanned both the acute and convalescent phases of COVID-19. HLA class I and class II types, where available, came from metadata supplied by the sample provider rather than from assay-based typing. Samples came from the ongoing ImmuneRACE study (first 160 participants) plus 1,254 subjects from 6 global collaborators. Subjects who had been exposed to COVID-19, were actively infected with it, or had recovered from it provided the deeply sampled blood TCRbeta repertoires that made up the dataset. The repertoires were made available in a free public database intended to serve as a resource for research on the immune response to SARS-CoV-2. The prospective study material was composed of cDNA or gDNA derived from T cells, B-cell-depleted T cells, or PBMCs. The sample metadata nearly always contained a de-identified subject ID, COVID-19 status, age in years and sex. The research as a whole found: The quantity of clinical and demographic metadata differed by source and by participant and was supplied without curation.

In the prospective study, participants were roughly 18 to 89 years old, resided in about two dozen geographic areas of the United States, and were enrolled through a virtual design. Cohort assignment in the prospective study relied on participant-reported clinical history from a screening survey and a study questionnaire. Recovered participants in ImmuneRACE Cohort 3 were defined by two consecutive negative NP/OP PCR tests, clearance by a healthcare professional, or resolution of symptoms. Mobile phlebotomists in the prospective study collected whole blood, serum and a nasopharyngeal or oropharyngeal swab from every participant. Over an approximately 2-month period, participants in the prospective study had the option of providing additional blood draws and questionnaires. Blood samples from the prospective study were shipped frozen or at room temperature prior to DNA extraction. From cysteine to phenylalanine, the CDR3 is 14 amino acids long. The DNA shown is the 42-base CDR3, in frame from base 1. V was cut back by 5 bases and J by 6 bases, leaving a gap of 16 bases between them. According to the germline V gene, CDR1 reads SGHTA and CDR2 reads FQGTGA.

This receptor chain uses TRBV7-3 and TRBJ1-1; TRBD1 might be the D gene, on 6 matching bases. Sample: PBMCs or T cells enriched from blood (not recorded which). The source is a woman between 25 and 40 years old who had recovered from COVID-19. The sequenced DNA: TGTGCCAGCAGCCCACAGGGAAGGTTCGCTGAAGCTTTCTTT. This is translated as CASSPQGRFAEAFF.